Sequencing of this T cell receptor (beta chain) was carried out in a study of blood T cells in healthy people across ages. Findings and limits, study-wide: It was held that diversity estimates obtained from one million T cells represented underestimates. It was found that TCR beta diversity correlated strongly with the percentage of naive T cells. A roughly linear fall in TCR beta diversity per million T cells was seen with increasing age.

This clonotype was found a few times. Its antigen is still unknown. The CDR3 consists of 15 residues. Germline CDR1 and CDR2: SNHLY and FYNNEI. J gave up 5 bases and V 6 bases, and 10 bases lay outside the gene matches. Each sample yielded at least 6 million isolated PBMCs. Combining a sample-barcoded 5' primer with a J-beta primer mix, a second PCR ran for roughly 7 to 12 cycles. TCRdb reprocessed the 5' RACE reads with MiXCR, giving one entry per CDR3 protein. The data show roughly 650,000 distinct CDR3 sequences, with roughly 30% seen just once and approximately 15% held by the top ten. The V gene is TRBV2, the J gene TRBJ1-1, with 9 bases matching TRBD1. The TCR comes from an elderly woman in good health. The specimen was blood. The chain's CDR3 is CASSGPGQGGTEAFF. CDR3 DNA: TGTGCCAGCAGCGGCCCGGGACAGGGAGGAACTGAAGCTTTCTTT.